One sample yielded the 19 T cell receptor beta chains listed below, sequenced in a study of shared clonotypes between healthy human individuals (dated by TCRdb to between 2020 and 2021). Library preparation employed the immunoSEQ multiplex PCR assay. What TCRdb holds here is the immuneACCESS table cut down to in-frame rearrangements. Part of the clones is not present; checked against another copy, under half of the missing clones reflect an unresolved V gene, and the others are unexplained. Here the sample has approximately 620,000 clones; 95% to 98% occur a single time. 0.045% to 0.06% of the sample is taken by the ten largest. The source material was naive CD4+ T cells sorted from blood. The cell subset or site label, as the study defines it: CD45RA+ positively selected. The receptors originated from a woman aged 25-40 years in good health.

The chain couples TRBV5-8 to TRBJ2-2, with a weak D call TRBD2 (5 bases). Germline CDR1 SGHTS, CDR2 YDEGEE. CDR3 length: 16 amino acids. V was cut by 4 bases and J by 6 bases, with 19 bases left in between. CDR3 sequence reads: CASSPLRVQSSGELFF. The CDR3, as DNA: TGTGCCAGCAGCCCCCTGCGGGTACAGTCCTCCGGGGAGCTGTTTTTT.

J is TRBJ1-1 and V is TRBV19; TRBD1 matches 12 bases. The length of the CDR3 is 15 residues. The V segment lost 6 bases and the J segment 8 bases; nucleotides outside the gene matches: 10. The V gene's germline CDR1 is LNHDA and CDR2 SQIVND (reference sequence). This CDR3 reads CASREPGQGAPEAFF. The CDR3, as DNA: TGTGCCAGTAGGGAGCCGGGACAGGGGGCCCCCGAAGCTTTCTTT.

The table lists this clone with a count of one. V gene TRBV28 combines with J gene TRBJ1-4; D unresolved. CDR1 is MDHEN, CDR2 SYDVKM, per germline. V lost 8 bases and J lost 8, with 9 bases in between. This CDR3 has 11 residues. This CDR3 reads CASGAEEKLFF. DNA for the CDR3: TGTGCCAGCGGCGCGGAGGAAAAACTGTTTTTT.

V is TRBV5-1 and J is TRBJ2-1, with 9 bases aligning to TRBD1. CDR1 SGHRS and CDR2 YFSETQ come from the germline V gene. CDR3 length: 15 residues. V lost 4 bases and J lost 6; bases outside the gene matches: 8. CDR3 amino acids: CASSKQQGAGNEQFF. The CDR3 nucleotides are TGCGCCAGCAGCAAACAACAGGGGGCCGGCAATGAGCAGTTCTTC.

V and J are TRBV6-5 and TRBJ2-5; 10 bases align to TRBD1. This CDR3 comprises 15 residues. Germline loops: CDR1 MNHEY, CDR2 SVGAGI. The V segment lost 6 bases and the J segment 2 bases; nucleotides outside the gene matches: 6. In DNA, the CDR3 is TGTGCCAGCAGCCCCCGGACAGGGGGACAAGAGACCCAGTACTTC. Its protein product is CASSPRTGGQETQYF.

Comment on this clone: Other DNA sequences in the sample encode the same CDR3. This chain connects TRBV28 to TRBJ1-5, with unresolved D. Germline lookup yields CDR1 MDHEN and CDR2 SYDVKM. V gave up 3 bases and J gave up 6 bases, with 3 bases separating them. CDR3 size: 11 residues. The CDR3 here is CASSFGQPQHF. In nucleotides, the CDR3 is TGTGCCAGCAGTTTCGGTCAGCCCCAGCATTTT. The full variable domain, its missing parts supplied by reference TRBV28 and TRBJ1-5, is DVKVTQSSRYLVKRTGEKVFLECVQDMDHENMFWYRQDPGLGLRLIYFSYDVKMKEKGDIPEGYSVSREKKERFSLILESASTNQTSMYLCASSFGQPQHFGDGTRLSIL.

In this sample, this clone turned up once. The chain carries TRBV30 and TRBJ2-1; D is ambiguous. V was trimmed by 0 bases and J by 15 bases, leaving 12 bases between them. Germline V gene lookup returns CDR1 GTSNPN and CDR2 SVGIG (reference sequence). This CDR3 is built from 11 residues. The DNA of the CDR3 is TGTGCCTGGAGTGTACTGGGATTAGGGTTCTTC. Translated: CAWSVLGLGFF.

V gene TRBV4-1 combines with J gene TRBJ1-5; 7 nucleotides align to TRBD1. CDR1 and CDR2 from the germline V gene are MGHRA and YSYEKL. V shed 1 base, J shed 7 bases, and the junction held 7 bases outside the gene matches. CDR3 length: 15 residues. CDR3 amino acids: CASSQVWTGKQPQHF. As DNA, the CDR3 is TGCGCCAGCAGCCAAGTCTGGACAGGTAAGCAGCCCCAGCATTTT.

This rearrangement joins TRBV18 to TRBJ2-1; TRBD1 is a possible D gene (6 bases). This CDR3 contains 13 residues. Germline values: CDR1 KGHSH, CDR2 LQKENI. V lost 6 bases and J lost 5, with 11 bases in between. In DNA form, the CDR3 reads TGTGCCAGCTCGACAACAGGGCACAATGAGCAGTTCTTC. Translation: CASSTTGHNEQFF.

This clone was detected once. The gene calls are TRBV28 and TRBJ1-2; D is unclear. Germline CDR1 and CDR2: MDHEN and SYDVKM. The V end was cut by 4 bases, the J end by 8 bases, with 11 bases between. The CDR3 loop spans 12 amino acids. This CDR3 reads CASSYHLGGYTF. DNA for the CDR3: TGTGCCAGCAGTTACCACCTAGGGGGCTACACCTTC.

The gene calls are TRBV7-9 and TRBJ2-2; either TRBD1 or TRBD2 may supply D (5 bases each). Germline CDR1 SEHNR, CDR2 FQNEAQ (reference sequence). The CDR3 is 16 residues long. V was cut by 4 bases and J by 0 bases, with 12 bases left in between. CDR3 in DNA: TGTGCCAGCAGCTCAACCGGGACCGCGAACACCGGGGAGCTGTTTTTT. Its translation is CASSSTGTANTGELFF. Variable domain in full (rest from reference TRBV7-9 and TRBJ2-2): DTGVSQNPRHKITKRGQNVTFRCDPISEHNRLYWYRQTLGQGPEFLTYFQNEAQLEKSRLLSDRFSAERPKGSFSTLEIQRTEQGDSAMYLCASSSTGTANTGELFFGEGSRLTVL.

This clone came up once. The chain combines TRBV18 with TRBJ2-1; 14 bases align to TRBD2. The CDR3 extends over 18 amino acids. Germline assignment: CDR1 KGHSH and CDR2 LQKENI. V shed 8 bases and J 4 bases; nucleotides not matched to a gene: 13. The CDR3 sequence: CASTGLAGAMRLYNEQFF. The CDR3 coding sequence is TGTGCCAGCACGGGACTAGCGGGAGCCATGAGACTTTACAATGAGCAGTTCTTC.

This chain uses TRBV9 with TRBJ2-7; perhaps TRBD1 as D (6 bases). Deletions cut 0 bases from V and 4 bases from J, with 8 bases between. Germline lookup yields CDR1 SGDLS and CDR2 YYNGEE. CDR3 size: 13 residues. The CDR3 sequence: CASSVAGQYEQYF. DNA for the CDR3: TGTGCCAGCAGCGTAGCAGGACAGTACGAGCAGTACTTC.

The chain is built from TRBV28 and TRBJ2-7; 10 positions agree with TRBD2. Trimming at V came to 6 bases and at J to 4 bases, leaving 6 bases not matched to a gene. The V gene's germline CDR1 is MDHEN and CDR2 SYDVKM. The length of the CDR3 is 14 residues. CDR3 nucleotide sequence: TGTGCCAGCAGGTCCGGGACTAGCGCTTACGAGCAGTACTTC. Residues: CASRSGTSAYEQYF.

V usage is TRBV14 and J usage is TRBJ2-7; D not certain. The CDR3 has 14 residues. Germline V CDR1 and CDR2: SGHDN, FVKESK. V lost 1 base, J lost 2 bases, and 9 bases lay in between. Here the CDR3 DNA reads TGTGCCAGCAGCCAAGTCAGTGAAGCCTACGAGCAGTACTTC. Residues: CASSQVSEAYEQYF.

The gene calls are TRBV28 and TRBJ1-2; D uncertain. The CDR3 spans 12 residues. Trimming cost V 7 bases and J 4 bases, with 10 bases left between them. Germline V lookup: CDR1 MDHEN, CDR2 SYDVKM. This CDR3 reads CASTSRAYGYTF. CDR3 in DNA: TGTGCCAGCACCTCGCGGGCCTATGGCTACACCTTC.

The chain has TRBV13 and TRBJ1-2; tentative D call: TRBD1 (5 bases). The germline V gene has CDR1 PRHDT and CDR2 FYEKMQ (reference sequence). With 2 bases removed from V and 3 bases from J, the gap between germline ends came to 10 bases. The CDR3 consists of 14 residues. CDR3 protein: CASSLSGGDYGYTF. The CDR3 nucleotides read TGTGCCAGCAGCTTAAGTGGGGGGGACTATGGCTACACCTTC.

This clone was recorded only once. The chain carries TRBV28 and TRBJ1-2; D not resolved. In germline, CDR1 is MDHEN, CDR2 SYDVKM. This CDR3 contains 16 residues. V dropped 7 bases and J dropped 5 bases, with 23 bases sitting between them. CDR3: CASTAPPPDLPYGYTF. CDR3 coding DNA: TGTGCCAGCACCGCTCCTCCCCCGGATTTACCATATGGCTACACCTTC.

J is TRBJ2-1 and V is TRBV10-2; 10 nucleotides line up with TRBD2. Germline lookup yields CDR1 WSHSY and CDR2 SAAADI. The CDR3 is 17 residues long. V trimming: 5 bases; J trimming: 5 bases; junction bases outside the gene matches: 12. The CDR3 coding sequence is TGCGCCAGCAGTCGGGGGACTAGCGCCGGAAGGGACAATGAGCAGTTCTTC. This codes for CASSRGTSAGRDNEQFF.